This T cell receptor beta chain was captured in a study of cytomegalovirus exposure and HLA in healthy donors. Concerning this clone: Its antigen is not identified.

With 60 Vbeta and 13 Jbeta primers, the PCR was carried out. The table came from immunoSEQ multiplex PCR; TCRdb's copy has only in-frame clones and leaves some out. The repertoire consists of some 150,000 clones, with over 75% occurring once and the leading ten covering about 1.5%. Whole-study results and caveats: Fewer N-insertions (relative to the approximately 670-donor mean) were reportedly seen in an Asian-associated ancestry cluster in a later analysis. Most TCR sequences showed up rarely, but some public TCRs showed up in many donors. It was reportedly the case that the classifier diagnosed cytomegalovirus status with high specificity and sensitivity.

The V gene lost 0 bases and the J gene lost 6 bases, with 15 bases spanning the gap. Germline values: CDR1 MGHRA, CDR2 YSYEKL. The CDR3 is 15 amino acids. V usage is TRBV4-1 and J usage is TRBJ2-7; D is ambiguous. The receptor comes from a woman between 25 and 40 years old in good health and CMV-seronegative. Input material: PBMCs. CDR3 DNA sequence: TGCGCCAGCAGCCAAGATCGAGGCCCTGGTTCCGAGCAGTACTTC. Translated, it gives CASSQDRGPGSEQYF.